The clone carrying this T cell receptor beta chain has more than one count but fewer than ten. This table comes from immunoSEQ multiplex PCR, and its TCRdb copy is limited to in-frame clones, with some not included. The data hold about 300,000 clones, with 85% to 90% observed a single time. The data originate from a study of blood T cell repertoires in COVID-19. The overall study: T cells, B-cell-depleted T cells, or PBMCs provided the cDNA or gDNA that served as material.

V lost 6 bases and J lost 0, with 11 bases in between. The CDR3 has 14 amino acids. The germline V gene encodes CDR1 SQVTM and CDR2 ANQGSEA. Participant reports of clinical history set cohort assignment. The source of this sequence is a woman under 30 who had recovered from COVID-19. Sequenced input: PBMCs or T cells enriched from blood (not recorded which). The V gene is TRBV29-1, the J gene TRBJ1-4; a possible D gene is TRBD1 (6 bases). The DNA for the CDR3 is TGCAGCGTCGTTACAGGGCCAACTAATGAAAAACTGTTTTTT. Protein product: CSVVTGPTNEKLFF.